Below are 9 T cell receptor beta chains sequenced from a single sample in a study of shared clonotypes between healthy human individuals. Only in-frame clones appear in the TCRdb table, and some are missing; sequencing was by immunoSEQ multiplex PCR. The sample holds nearly 750,000 clones; approximately 72% are singletons and the top ten take more than 1.5%. The specimen sequenced was memory CD4+ T cells sorted from blood. The subset denotes: CD45RA-negative fraction. These receptor sequences come from a woman between 25 and 40 years old in good health.

This clone has only a few counts. V is TRBV28 and J is TRBJ2-7, with a weak D call TRBD2 (5 bases). The CDR3 contains 16 residues. Trimming removed 1 base from V and 3 bases from J, with 16 bases in between. CDR1 is MDHEN and CDR2 is SYDVKM in the germline V gene. The CDR3 bases are TGTGCCAGCAGTTTATTGTCCGGGAAGATATTCTACGAGCAGTACTTC. Protein product: CASSLLSGKIFYEQYF.

The sample holds a few counts of this clone. The CDR3 region has the DNA TGTGCCAGCAGCTTAGATCCCCCATTTACTAGCGTCACCTACGAGCAGTACTTC. Protein sequence: CASSLDPPFTSVTYEQYF. The genes are TRBV11-2 and TRBJ2-7, with 7 bases aligning to TRBD2. The CDR3 runs 18 residues. Looked up from germline, CDR1 is SGHAT and CDR2 is FQNNGV. The J segment lost 2 bases and the V segment lost 0 bases, leaving 13 bases of the junction unmatched.

The rearrangement joins TRBV28 to TRBJ2-7, with unresolved D. The CDR3 is 16 residues long. V was clipped by 5 bases and J by 2 bases, with 19 bases between them. Germline CDR1 is MDHEN and CDR2 is SYDVKM. CDR3 amino acids: CASSLVASRMAYEQYF. Here the CDR3 DNA reads TGTGCCAGCAGTCTCGTCGCCAGTCGGATGGCCTACGAGCAGTACTTC.

V usage is TRBV6-5 and J usage is TRBJ1-3, with D maybe TRBD1 (5 bases). Germline CDR1 and CDR2: MNHEY and SVGAGI. The CDR3 spans 15 residues. Trimming removed 6 bases from V and 4 bases from J, with 16 bases in between. DNA for the CDR3: TGTGCCAGCAGCCGGGGGAGGGATCAGGGAAACACCATATATTTT. It is translated as CASSRGRDQGNTIYF.

The chain links TRBV28 to TRBJ1-5; D uncertain. Germline values: CDR1 MDHEN, CDR2 SYDVKM. Trimming pared 8 bases from V and 2 bases from J, leaving 16 bases between. This CDR3 region has 15 residues. The CDR3 region is CASGPSSHGNQPQHF. The CDR3 DNA sequence: TGTGCCAGCGGGCCGTCGAGCCACGGCAATCAGCCCCAGCATTTT.

This chain uses TRBV7-9 with TRBJ2-7; maybe TRBD1 (6 bases). This CDR3 spans 14 amino acids. Trimming removed 1 base from V and 5 bases from J, with 12 bases in between. Looked up from germline, CDR1 is SEHNR and CDR2 is FQNEAQ (reference sequence). The CDR3 sequence: CASSLVYRADEQYF. In DNA form, the CDR3 reads TGTGCCAGCAGCTTAGTATACAGGGCCGACGAGCAGTACTTC.

Notes on this clone: Other nucleotide sequences in the sample specify the same CDR3. The chain is built from TRBV5-1 and TRBJ1-4; perhaps TRBD1 as D (5 bases). Germline loops: CDR1 SGHRS, CDR2 YFSETQ. CDR3 length equals 15 residues. With 0 bases removed from V and 5 bases from J, the gap between germline ends came to 11 bases. CDR3 amino acids: CASSLGDRDNEKLFF. DNA of the CDR3: TGCGCCAGCAGCTTGGGGGACCGGGACAATGAAAAACTGTTTTTT.

V is TRBV11-2 and J is TRBJ2-3; either TRBD1 or TRBD2 may supply D (5 bases each). CDR3 size: 15 residues. Trimming cost V 4 bases and J 0 bases, with 11 bases left between them. The germline gives CDR1 SGHAT, CDR2 FQNNGV. The CDR3 DNA follows: TGTGCCAGCAGCTCCCACCGGGACAGCACAGATACGCAGTATTTT. It codes for CASSSHRDSTDTQYF.

This chain connects TRBV7-2 to TRBJ2-3; TRBD1 might be the D (6 bases). In germline, CDR1 is SGHTA, CDR2 FQGNSA. V lost 5 bases and J 2 bases, leaving 14 bases between the germline ends. The CDR3 sequence is 15 residues long. CDR3 nucleotide sequence: TGTGCCAGCAGCGCCCAACAGGGCTCCACAGATACGCAGTATTTT. This gives the protein CASSAQQGSTDTQYF.